The rows below give T cell receptor beta chains drawn from one sample of a study of cytomegalovirus exposure and HLA in healthy donors. Profiling relied on immunoSEQ multiplex PCR, and the TCRdb table lists in-frame clones only, not all of them. The sample has some 200,000 clones, about 89% seen once. The material sequenced was PBMCs. All receptors come from a woman in her late teens or twenties in good health and CMV-seronegative. CDR3s include the opening cysteine and the closing phenylalanine or tryptophan. Each record gives: D gene, V gene, clone size, J gene, CDR3 protein, CDR3 DNA. The D gene is left open where the match is weak. Clone size appears in some rows only: once, few, many, or a class for an expanded clone.

TRBD2	TRBV6-5	.	TRBJ2-1	CASSYSETSEDDEQFF	TGTGCCAGCAGTTACTCCGAGACTAGCGAAGATGATGAGCAGTTCTTC
TRBD2	TRBV5-1	once	TRBJ2-4	CASSFLAGVKNIQYF	TGCGCCAGCAGCTTTCTAGCGGGTGTAAAAAACATTCAGTACTTC
TRBD1	TRBV27	once	TRBJ1-4	CASSPLTGFGEKLFF	TGTGCCAGCAGTCCCTTGACAGGGTTTGGCGAAAAACTGTTTTTT
TRBD1	TRBV4-2	.	TRBJ2-2	CASSQKGDRGRPGNTGELFF	TGTGCCAGCAGCCAAAAGGGGGACAGGGGGCGCCCTGGGAACACCGGGGAGCTGTTTTTT
TRBD2	TRBV25-1	.	TRBJ2-5	CASSASPGLAVQETQYF	TGTGCCAGCAGTGCATCCCCGGGACTAGCGGTCCAAGAGACCCAGTACTTC
TRBD2	TRBV30	.	TRBJ2-2	CAWSPLAGTNTGELFF	TGTGCCTGGAGTCCCCTAGCGGGGACGAACACCGGGGAGCTGTTTTTT
TRBD2	TRBV13	.	TRBJ2-7	CASSSSGGSYEQYF	TGTGCCAGCAGCTCTAGCGGGGGCTCCTACGAGCAGTACTTC
TRBD1	TRBV6-5	.	TRBJ2-7	CASSLDRGLYEQYF	TGTGCCAGCAGTCTGGACAGGGGGTTATACGAGCAGTACTTC
TRBD2	TRBV7-2	.	TRBJ2-5	CASSSGLAEQYF	TGTGCCAGCAGCTCAGGACTAGCCGAACAGTACTTC
.	TRBV10-3	.	TRBJ1-2	CAISDGHRNTMGYTF	TGTGCCATCAGTGACGGTCACAGGAATACTATGGGCTACACCTTC
.	TRBV6-6	.	TRBJ1-1	CASSPRGQHGTEAFF	TGTGCCAGCAGCCCCCGTGGTCAGCACGGGACTGAAGCTTTCTTT
TRBD2	TRBV5-1	.	TRBJ2-1	CASSISGGAAEQFF	TGCGCCAGCAGCATTAGCGGGGGGGCCGCTGAGCAGTTCTTC
.	TRBV7-3	.	TRBJ2-2	CASSLTKGTGELFF	TGTGCCAGCAGCTTAACAAAGGGGACCGGGGAGCTGTTTTTT
.	TRBV4-3	.	TRBJ2-7	CASSQVVNSYEQYF	TGCGCCAGCAGCCAAGTAGTGAACTCCTACGAGCAGTACTTC
TRBD2	TRBV19	.	TRBJ2-5	CASRPLAGGRETQYF	TGTGCCAGTAGACCACTAGCGGGAGGCCGAGAGACCCAGTACTTC
TRBD1	TRBV19	.	TRBJ1-1	CASSPTQGAVTEAFF	TGTGCCAGTAGTCCGACACAGGGGGCCGTAACTGAAGCTTTCTTT
.	TRBV6-5	.	TRBJ1-5	CASSSRVPPNQPQHF	TGTGCCAGCAGTTCTCGGGTCCCCCCTAATCAGCCCCAGCATTTT
TRBD1	TRBV10-2	.	TRBJ2-5	CASSATGGGETQYF	TGCGCCAGCAGTGCGACAGGGGGAGGTGAGACCCAGTACTTC
.	TRBV10-1	.	TRBJ2-2	CASSDVGSGELFF	TGCGCCAGCAGTGACGTAGGGAGCGGGGAGCTGTTTTTT
.	TRBV7-9	.	TRBJ1-1	CASSSIPSKEITEAFF	TGTGCCAGCAGCTCCATCCCCAGTAAGGAGATCACTGAAGCTTTCTTT
TRBD1	TRBV6-1	.	TRBJ1-2	CASSERTGTANYGYTF	TGTGCCAGCAGTGAAAGGACAGGGACAGCTAACTATGGCTACACCTTC
TRBD1	TRBV2	once	TRBJ1-1	CASSLEGGEGTEAFF	TGTGCCAGCAGTTTGGAAGGGGGCGAGGGGACTGAAGCTTTCTTT
TRBD1	TRBV5-5	.	TRBJ2-7	CASRQGIFAYEQYF	TGTGCCAGCCGACAGGGGATATTCGCCTACGAGCAGTACTTC
TRBD1	TRBV9	.	TRBJ1-1	CASSGQGYTEAFF	TGTGCCAGCAGCGGACAGGGATATACTGAAGCTTTCTTT
TRBD2	TRBV5-1	.	TRBJ2-1	CASSLGLAGGPGYNEQFF	TGCGCCAGCAGCTTGGGACTAGCGGGGGGGCCGGGCTACAATGAGCAGTTCTTC
.	TRBV29-1	.	TRBJ1-1	CSVGGGLRTEAFF	TGCAGCGTTGGGGGGGGCCTAAGGACTGAAGCTTTCTTT
TRBD1	TRBV2	.	TRBJ1-2	CAGNRDRSYGYTF	TGTGCCGGTAACCGGGACAGGTCCTATGGCTACACCTTC
TRBD2	TRBV7-9	.	TRBJ2-5	CASSLRLAAQETQYF	TGTGCCAGCAGCTTACGACTAGCGGCCCAAGAGACCCAGTACTTC
.	TRBV6-5	.	TRBJ2-5	CASTSYKETQYF	TGTGCCAGCACATCGTACAAAGAGACCCAGTACTTC
TRBD1	TRBV4-1	.	TRBJ1-2	CASSLLPGQGGGYTF	TGCGCCAGCAGTCTGCTCCCGGGACAGGGGGGTGGCTACACCTTC
TRBD1	TRBV27	.	TRBJ2-7	CASSSSGTGVYEQYF	TGTGCCAGCAGTTCCTCCGGGACAGGGGTGTACGAGCAGTACTTC
TRBD1	TRBV5-6	.	TRBJ1-1	CASSLWDRVNTEAFF	TGTGCCAGCAGCTTGTGGGACAGGGTCAACACTGAAGCTTTCTTT
.	TRBV11-3	.	TRBJ2-3	CASAPRGTDSTDTQYF	TGTGCCAGCGCCCCCCGGGGGACAGATAGCACAGATACGCAGTATTTT
TRBD2	TRBV10-3	once	TRBJ2-2	CAISGTSGSTGELFF	TGTGCCATCAGTGGGACTAGCGGGAGCACCGGGGAGCTGTTTTTT